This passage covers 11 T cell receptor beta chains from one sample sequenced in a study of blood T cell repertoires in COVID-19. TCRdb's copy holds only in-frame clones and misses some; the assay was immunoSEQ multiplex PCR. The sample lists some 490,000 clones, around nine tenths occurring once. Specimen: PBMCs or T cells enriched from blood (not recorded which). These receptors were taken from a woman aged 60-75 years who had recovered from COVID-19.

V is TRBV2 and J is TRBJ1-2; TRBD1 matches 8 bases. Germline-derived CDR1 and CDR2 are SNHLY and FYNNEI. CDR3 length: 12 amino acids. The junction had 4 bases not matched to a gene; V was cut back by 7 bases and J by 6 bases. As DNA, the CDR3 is TGTGCCAGCATTCTGGGACAGGATGGCTACACCTTC. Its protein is CASILGQDGYTF.

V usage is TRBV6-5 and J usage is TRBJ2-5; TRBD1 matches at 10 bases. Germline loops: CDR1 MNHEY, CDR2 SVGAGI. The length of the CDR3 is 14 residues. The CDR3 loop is CVSATGGQGETQYF. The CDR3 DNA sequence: TGTGTCTCGGCGACAGGGGGCCAGGGGGAGACCCAGTACTTC.

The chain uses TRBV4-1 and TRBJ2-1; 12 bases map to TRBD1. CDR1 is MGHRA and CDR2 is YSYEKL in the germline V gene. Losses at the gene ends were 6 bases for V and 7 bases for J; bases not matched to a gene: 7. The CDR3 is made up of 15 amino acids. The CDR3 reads CASSPGQGAPNEQFF. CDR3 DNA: TGCGCCAGCAGTCCGGGACAGGGGGCCCCGAATGAGCAGTTCTTC.

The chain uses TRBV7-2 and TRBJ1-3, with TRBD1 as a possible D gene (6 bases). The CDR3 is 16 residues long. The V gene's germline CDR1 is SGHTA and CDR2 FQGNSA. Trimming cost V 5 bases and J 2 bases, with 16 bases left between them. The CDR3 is CASSPTGGAPGNTIYF. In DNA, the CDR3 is TGTGCCAGCAGCCCGACTGGGGGCGCCCCTGGAAACACCATATATTTT.

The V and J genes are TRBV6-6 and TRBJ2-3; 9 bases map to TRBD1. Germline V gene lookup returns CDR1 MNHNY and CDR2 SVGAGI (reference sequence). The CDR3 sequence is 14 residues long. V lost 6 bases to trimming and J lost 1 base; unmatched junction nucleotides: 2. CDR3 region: CASRQGAGTDTQYF. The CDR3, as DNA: TGTGCCAGCAGACAGGGGGCAGGCACAGATACGCAGTATTTT.

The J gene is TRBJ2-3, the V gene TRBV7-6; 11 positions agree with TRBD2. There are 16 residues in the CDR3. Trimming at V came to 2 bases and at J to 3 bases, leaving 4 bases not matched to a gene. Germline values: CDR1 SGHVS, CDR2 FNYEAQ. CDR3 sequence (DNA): TGTGCCAGCAGCTTACTCCCTAGCGGGGGGACAGATACGCAGTATTTT. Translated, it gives CASSLLPSGGTDTQYF. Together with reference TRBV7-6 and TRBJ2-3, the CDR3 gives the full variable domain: GAGVSQSPRYKVTKRGQDVALRCDPISGHVSLYWYRQALGQGPEFLTYFNYEAQQDKSGLPNDRFSAERPEGSISTLTIQRTEQRDSAMYRCASSLLPSGGTDTQYFGPGTRLTVL.

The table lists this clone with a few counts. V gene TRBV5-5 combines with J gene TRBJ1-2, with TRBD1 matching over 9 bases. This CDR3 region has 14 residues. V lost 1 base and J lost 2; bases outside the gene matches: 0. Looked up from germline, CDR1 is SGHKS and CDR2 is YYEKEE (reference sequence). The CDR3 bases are TGTGCCAGCAGCTTGACAGGGGGCAACTATGGCTACACCTTC. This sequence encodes CASSLTGGNYGYTF.

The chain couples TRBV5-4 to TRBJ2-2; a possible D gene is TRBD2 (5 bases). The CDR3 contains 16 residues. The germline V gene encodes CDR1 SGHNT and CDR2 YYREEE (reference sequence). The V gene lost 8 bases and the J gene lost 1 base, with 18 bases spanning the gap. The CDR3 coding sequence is TGTGCCAGTACCGGGAAGGAAGGACGGAACACCGGGGAGCTGTTTTTT. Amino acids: CASTGKEGRNTGELFF.

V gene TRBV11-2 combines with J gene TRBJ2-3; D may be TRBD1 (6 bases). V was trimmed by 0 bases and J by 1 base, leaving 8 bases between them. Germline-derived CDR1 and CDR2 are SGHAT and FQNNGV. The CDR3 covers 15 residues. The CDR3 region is CASSLDSGGTDTQYF. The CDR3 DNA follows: TGTGCCAGCAGCTTAGATTCAGGGGGCACAGATACGCAGTATTTT.

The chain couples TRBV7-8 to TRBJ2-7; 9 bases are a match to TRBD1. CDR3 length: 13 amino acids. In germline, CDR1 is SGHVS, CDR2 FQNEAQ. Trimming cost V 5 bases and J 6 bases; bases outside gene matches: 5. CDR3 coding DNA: TGTGCCAGCAGCATCCTGACAGGGGGCGAGCAGTACTTC. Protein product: CASSILTGGEQYF.

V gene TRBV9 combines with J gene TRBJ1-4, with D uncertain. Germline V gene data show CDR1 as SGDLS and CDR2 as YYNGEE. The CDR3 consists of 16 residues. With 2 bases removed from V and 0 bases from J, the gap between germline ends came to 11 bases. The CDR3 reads CASSVSASATNEKLFF. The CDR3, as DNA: TGTGCCAGCAGCGTGAGCGCATCTGCAACTAATGAAAAACTGTTTTTT.